Listed here are 31 T cell receptor beta chains from one sample, sequenced in a study of type 1 regulatory T cells. TCRdb fed the reads into MiXCR, producing one record per CDR3 protein. The sample has some 100,000 distinct CDR3 sequences, around a third seen once. Sequencing was carried out using CD4+ T cells, either the whole sample or a sorted fraction (not recorded which). All receptors come from a human donor in good health.

The chain recombines TRBV20-1 with TRBJ2-3; D not certain. CDR1 DFQATT and CDR2 SNEGSKA come from the germline V gene (reference sequence). The CDR3 consists of 16 residues. In nucleotides, the CDR3 is TGCAGACCATCCGACGTCGAAGCGACTAGCACAGATACGCAGTATTTT. As protein: CRPSDVEATSTDTQYF.

The genes are TRBV4-2 and TRBJ2-6, with TRBD1 matching 7 bases. Germline V gives CDR1 LGHNA, CDR2 YNFKEQ. The CDR3 runs to 18 residues. V dropped 6 bases and J dropped 4; count of bases not matched to a gene: 15. CDR3 loop: CASRHLGDSPLGANVLTF. The CDR3 nucleotides read TGTGCCAGCAGGCACCTAGGGGACAGTCCCTTAGGGGCCAACGTCCTGACTTTC.

This sequence joins TRBV6-6 and TRBJ2-3, with D possibly called TRBD1 or TRBD2 (6 bases each). The CDR3 is 14 residues long. The V gene lost 5 bases and the J gene lost 4 bases, with 13 bases spanning the gap. Germline values: CDR1 MNHNY, CDR2 SVGAGI (reference sequence). CDR3 coding DNA: TGTGCCAGCAGTGGGGGGCGCTCCCCAGATACGCAGTATTTT. Translation gives CASSGGRSPDTQYF.

The chain recombines TRBV3-1 with TRBJ2-5, with D possibly matching TRBD2 (6 bases). Germline values: CDR1 LGHDT, CDR2 YNNKEL (reference sequence). Trimming removed 0 bases at V and 2 bases at J, with 10 bases between. CDR3 length: 15 residues. The CDR3 sequence: CASSQDWRGQETQYF. The CDR3 nucleotides read TGTGCCAGCAGCCAAGATTGGCGGGGACAAGAGACCCAGTACTTC.

This clonotype was seen only a few times. The rearrangement links TRBV5-1 to TRBJ1-2; 8 nucleotides line up with TRBD1. Germline-derived CDR1 and CDR2 are SGHRS and YFSETQ. V shed 4 bases and J 2 bases; nucleotides not matched to a gene: 10. The length of the CDR3 is 16 residues. Here the CDR3 DNA reads TGCGCCAGCAGCGTACCGACAGGGGAGGCAAACTATGGCTACACCTTC. This translates into CASSVPTGEANYGYTF.

The chain recombines TRBV11-2 with TRBJ2-7; TRBD2 might be the D (5 bases). V lost 6 bases, J lost 5 bases, and 14 bases lay in between. The CDR3 covers 13 residues. Per germline, CDR1 SGHAT and CDR2 FQNNGV. CDR3 sequence reads: CASRRAGSDEQYF. The CDR3 region has the DNA TGTGCCAGCAGAAGAGCAGGTAGCGACGAGCAGTACTTC.

The chain has TRBV20-1 and TRBJ1-5; D is perhaps TRBD1 (6 bases). Germline V gene lookup returns CDR1 DFQATT and CDR2 SNEGSKA (reference sequence). Trimming cost V 6 bases and J 7 bases, with 22 bases left between them. This CDR3 is 15 amino acids long. The chain's CDR3 is CSATPGNPGTQPQHF. The CDR3 DNA follows: TGCAGTGCGACCCCCGGGAACCCCGGGACACAGCCCCAGCATTTT.

This rearrangement joins TRBV18 to TRBJ2-4; TRBD2 is a possible D gene (5 bases). The CDR3 sequence is 14 residues long. Germline V gives CDR1 KGHSH, CDR2 LQKENI. Trimming took 1 base from V and 9 from J, leaving 13 bases between them. DNA for the CDR3: TGTGCCAGCTCACCACTGGAGGAAGGAGCCATTCAGTACTTC. Translation gives CASSPLEEGAIQYF.

The V call is TRBV2, the J call TRBJ1-5, with D perhaps TRBD1 (6 bases). Looked up from germline, CDR1 is SNHLY and CDR2 is FYNNEI. The CDR3 covers 13 residues. The germline V and J ends were trimmed by 9 bases and 6 bases, with 15 bases remaining between them. In DNA, the CDR3 is TGTGCCAGTCACCGGGACACTACTCAGCCCCAGCATTTT. It translates to CASHRDTTQPQHF. Full variable domain (remainder filled in from reference TRBV2 and TRBJ1-5): EPEVTQTPSHQVTQMGQEVILRCVPISNHLYFYWYRQILGQKVEFLVSFYNNEISEKSEIFDDQFSVERPDGSNFTLKIRSTKLEDSAMYFCASHRDTTQPQHFGDGTRLSIL.

V gene TRBV20-1 combines with J gene TRBJ2-4; TRBD1 agrees at 9 bases. This CDR3 has 14 amino acids. V dropped 3 bases and J dropped 6; count of bases not matched to a gene: 6. Germline V gene sequence: CDR1 DFQATT, CDR2 SNEGSKA (reference sequence). The CDR3 bases are TGCAGTGCTAGTAAGGGACAGGGTCTAAACATTCAGTACTTC. The encoded protein is CSASKGQGLNIQYF.

The V gene is TRBV19, the J gene TRBJ2-4; D not certain. V gave up 5 bases and J gave up 2 bases, with 7 bases separating them. CDR1 is LNHDA, CDR2 SQIVND, per germline (reference sequence). This CDR3 is 13 amino acids long. CDR3 region: CASSSGPKNIQYF. The CDR3 DNA is TGTGCCAGTAGTTCCGGCCCCAAAAACATTCAGTACTTC.

V is TRBV16 and J is TRBJ1-5, with TRBD1 matching 8 bases. J was trimmed by 4 bases and V by 3 bases; bases with no gene match: 5. The germline V gene has CDR1 KGHSY and CDR2 FQNENV. The CDR3 has 15 amino acids. CDR3 protein: CASSQGQALNQPQHF. Written as DNA, the CDR3 is TGTGCCAGCAGCCAGGGACAGGCCCTGAATCAGCCCCAGCATTTT.

This clonotype showed up just a few times. The genes are TRBV28 and TRBJ2-7, with 8 nucleotides matching TRBD2. CDR3 size: 13 residues. With 5 bases clipped from V and 7 bases from J, the junction kept 7 bases outside the gene matches. Germline V gene data show CDR1 as MDHEN and CDR2 as SYDVKM. The CDR3 here is CASSRAGVGEQYF. The CDR3 nucleotides are TGTGCCAGCAGTAGAGCGGGGGTTGGGGAGCAGTACTTC.

V gene TRBV5-1 combines with J gene TRBJ2-7; 11 nucleotides agree with TRBD2. There are 16 residues in the CDR3. Germline V gene sequence: CDR1 SGHRS, CDR2 YFSETQ. V trimming: 4 bases; J trimming: 3 bases; junction bases outside the gene matches: 9. The CDR3 DNA reads as TGCGCCAGCAGCCAACCGAAACTAGCGGGAGTCTACGAGCAGTACTTC. It yields the protein CASSQPKLAGVYEQYF.

The table lists this clonotype with a few counts. The chain has TRBV20-1 and TRBJ2-1; D is ambiguous. This CDR3 region has 17 residues. Deletions cut 4 bases from V and 0 bases from J, with 19 bases between. Germline V gives CDR1 DFQATT, CDR2 SNEGSKA (reference sequence). CDR3 DNA sequence: TGCAGTGCTAACCCCCCCCGGCGGCGATTCTCCTACAATGAGCAGTTCTTC. It encodes CSANPPRRRFSYNEQFF.

A few counts support this clonotype. This chain links TRBV6-6 with TRBJ1-1; D is undetermined. This CDR3 contains 15 residues. The V end was cut by 2 bases, the J end by 5 bases, with 15 bases between. Germline values: CDR1 MNHNY, CDR2 SVGAGI (reference sequence). In DNA form, the CDR3 reads TGTGCCAGCAGTTACGTCAAGGATGGAGGGACTGAAGCTTTCTTT. Translation gives CASSYVKDGGTEAFF.

A note on this clonotype: With a much larger clone just one base away, this may be a read error. The rearrangement links TRBV20-1 to TRBJ2-5; TRBD1 aligns across 7 bases. V was clipped by 3 bases and J by 9 bases; unmatched bases: 10. Germline V gene sequence: CDR1 DFQATT, CDR2 SNEGSKA (reference sequence). The CDR3 consists of 13 residues. For the CDR3, the DNA is TGCAGTGCTAGGGGGGACAGCCACGAGCCCCAGTACTTC. It translates to CSARGDSHEPQYF.

This sequence joins TRBV27 and TRBJ1-4; D is unclear. The CDR3 totals 14 residues. CDR1 and CDR2 (germline): MNHEY, SMNVEV (reference sequence). V lost 3 bases and J lost 5, with 10 bases in between. The CDR3 DNA reads TGTGCCAGCAGTTTCCAAGGAATAAATGAAAAACTGTTTTTT. It yields the protein CASSFQGINEKLFF. Variable domain in full (rest from reference TRBV27 and TRBJ1-4): EAQVTQNPRYLITVTGKKLTVTCSQNMNHEYMSWYRQDPGLGLRQIYYSMNVEVTDKGDVPEGYKVSRKEKRNFPLILESPSPNQTSLYFCASSFQGINEKLFFGSGTQLSVL.

This clonotype has a count of ten or more. This chain joins TRBV7-8 and TRBJ1-1; D call uncertain. The V gene lost 1 base and the J gene lost 5 bases, with 17 bases spanning the gap. The germline V gene has CDR1 SGHVS and CDR2 FQNEAQ. The CDR3 totals 16 residues. CDR3 loop: CASSLGYRAPKTEAFF. The CDR3 region has the DNA TGTGCCAGCAGCTTAGGGTACCGGGCCCCAAAAACTGAAGCTTTCTTT.

This clonotype was observed a few times. The V gene is TRBV12-3 or TRBV12-4, the J gene TRBJ2-7; TRBD2 matches 7 bases. The CDR3 extends over 15 amino acids. With 5 bases clipped from V and 5 bases from J, the junction kept 12 bases outside the gene matches. CDR3: CASSALAGDHNEQYF. CDR3 bases: TGTGCCAGCAGTGCTTTGGCGGGAGATCATAACGAGCAGTACTTC.

This clonotype was observed a handful of times. The chain combines TRBV20-1 with TRBJ2-1, with 8 bases matching TRBD2. The V and J ends lost 0 bases and 7 bases, in that order; junction bases with no gene match: 5. Germline V gene lookup returns CDR1 DFQATT and CDR2 SNEGSKA (reference sequence). The CDR3 spans 14 residues. The CDR3 nucleotides read TGCAGTGCTAGAGACGGGAGGGCCAAGAATGAGCAGTTCTTC. Protein product: CSARDGRAKNEQFF.

This clonotype has just a few counts. The rearrangement joins TRBV2 to TRBJ2-5; 7 bases are shared with TRBD1. Per germline, CDR1 SNHLY and CDR2 FYNNEI. The CDR3 consists of 13 residues. The trim removed 6 bases at V and 2 bases at J, leaving 3 bases unmatched. CDR3 region: CASSRQGQETQYF. The CDR3 nucleotides read TGTGCCAGCAGCCGACAGGGTCAAGAGACCCAGTACTTC.

The chain links TRBV12-3 or TRBV12-4 to TRBJ2-3, with D perhaps given as TRBD1 or TRBD2 (5 bases each). The CDR3 sequence is 16 residues long. The V gene lost 5 bases and the J gene lost 1 base, with 16 bases spanning the gap. CDR3 coding DNA: TGTGCCAGCAGTCCGGGTTCGAGGGACCGCACAGATACGCAGTATTTT. The encoded protein is CASSPGSRDRTDTQYF.

The rearrangement links TRBV7-2 to TRBJ2-7; no firm D call. Germline V gene sequence: CDR1 SGHTA, CDR2 FQGNSA. This CDR3 region has 14 residues. Trimming cost V 1 base and J 2 bases, with 9 bases left between them. The CDR3, as DNA: TGTGCCAGCAGCTTAGTTCCGACCGCCTACGAGCAGTACTTC. Its translation: CASSLVPTAYEQYF.

Only a few counts were recorded for this clonotype. The chain recombines TRBV7-7 with TRBJ2-5, with no clear D. Trimming removed 1 base at V and 2 bases at J, with 23 bases between. CDR1 SSHAT and CDR2 FNYEAQ come from the germline V gene (reference sequence). The CDR3 covers 19 residues. The CDR3 coding sequence is TGTGCCAGCAGCTTAGGTGACCGTGGTGGACCCTGGGGTCAAGAGACCCAGTACTTC. It codes for CASSLGDRGGPWGQETQYF.

The CDR3 sequence: CASRGGKSTEAFF. DNA for the CDR3: TGTGCCAGTAGAGGGGGAAAATCGACTGAAGCTTTCTTT. The chain combines TRBV19 with TRBJ1-1; TRBD1 is a possible D gene (6 bases). Germline lookup yields CDR1 LNHDA and CDR2 SQIVND (reference sequence). This CDR3 contains 13 residues. V shed 6 bases and J shed 5 bases, with 13 bases lying between them.

This clonotype appeared a few times. V is TRBV27 and J is TRBJ1-1; possibly TRBD1 for D (6 bases). This CDR3 comprises 15 residues. Germline CDR1 MNHEY, CDR2 SMNVEV (reference sequence). Trimming stripped 4 bases from V and 0 bases from J, with 12 bases between. CDR3 DNA sequence: TGTGCCAGCAGTTCATCCGGACAGTTGAACACTGAAGCTTTCTTT. This codes for CASSSSGQLNTEAFF.

V usage is TRBV12-3 or TRBV12-4 and J usage is TRBJ2-4; 8 nucleotides agree with TRBD2. This CDR3 is built from 16 residues. V was pared by 2 bases and J by 1 base, with 4 bases of the junction left unmatched. In DNA, the CDR3 is TGTGCCAGCAGTTTAATGAGCGGGAGTGCCAAAAACATTCAGTACTTC. It translates to CASSLMSGSAKNIQYF.

The V and J genes are TRBV5-5 and TRBJ2-3; 7 bases agree with TRBD1. Germline lookup yields CDR1 SGHKS and CDR2 YYEKEE (reference sequence). After removal of 0 bases from V and 7 bases from J, the junction contained 5 bases not matched to a gene. The CDR3 covers 14 residues. The chain's CDR3 is CASSLVDRAYTQYF. CDR3 bases: TGTGCCAGCAGCTTGGTTGACAGGGCCTATACGCAGTATTTT.

This clonotype was observed a handful of times. The chain combines TRBV11-2 with TRBJ2-7, with 9 bases identical to TRBD2. Germline V gene lookup returns CDR1 SGHAT and CDR2 FQNNGV. The CDR3 has 16 amino acids. After removal of 5 bases from V and 6 bases from J, the junction contained 14 bases not matched to a gene. CDR3 bases: TGTGCCAGCAGCGACCAAATAGCGGGAGTGAGGTCCGAGCAGTACTTC. As protein: CASSDQIAGVRSEQYF.

For this clonotype: Given the absence of the conserved phenylalanine or tryptophan at the CDR3 end, a read error is likely. The chain has TRBV5-1 and TRBJ2-1; no clear D. With 4 bases removed from V and 9 bases from J, the gap between germline ends came to 11 bases. The CDR3 is 12 residues long. Germline V CDR1 and CDR2: SGHRS, YFSETQ. CDR3 nucleotide sequence: TGCGCCAGCAGCGTGACCCTCGGTGAGCAGTTCGTC. It specifies CASSVTLGEQFV.